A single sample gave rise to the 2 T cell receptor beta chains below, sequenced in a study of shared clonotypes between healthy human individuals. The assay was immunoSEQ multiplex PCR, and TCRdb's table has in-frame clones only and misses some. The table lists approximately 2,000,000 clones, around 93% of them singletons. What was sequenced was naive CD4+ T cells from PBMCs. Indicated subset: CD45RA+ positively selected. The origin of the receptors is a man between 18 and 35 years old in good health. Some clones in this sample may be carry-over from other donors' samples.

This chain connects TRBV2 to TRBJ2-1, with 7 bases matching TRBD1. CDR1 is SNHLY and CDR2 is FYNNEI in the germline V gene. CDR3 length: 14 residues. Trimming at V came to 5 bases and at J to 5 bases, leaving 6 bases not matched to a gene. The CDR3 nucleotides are TGTGCCAGCAGTTCCGGGACAGCGGACAATGAGCAGTTCTTC. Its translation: CASSSGTADNEQFF.

CDR3 nucleotides: TGTGCCAGCAGTGGCCGGCGGACAGGGGGCGAAAAACTGTTTTTT. Its translation is CASSGRRTGGEKLFF. The chain has TRBV2 and TRBJ1-4, with TRBD1 matching over 11 bases. V gave up 4 bases and J gave up 8 bases; unmatched junction bases: 6. From germline, CDR1 is SNHLY and CDR2 FYNNEI. The CDR3 runs to 15 residues.